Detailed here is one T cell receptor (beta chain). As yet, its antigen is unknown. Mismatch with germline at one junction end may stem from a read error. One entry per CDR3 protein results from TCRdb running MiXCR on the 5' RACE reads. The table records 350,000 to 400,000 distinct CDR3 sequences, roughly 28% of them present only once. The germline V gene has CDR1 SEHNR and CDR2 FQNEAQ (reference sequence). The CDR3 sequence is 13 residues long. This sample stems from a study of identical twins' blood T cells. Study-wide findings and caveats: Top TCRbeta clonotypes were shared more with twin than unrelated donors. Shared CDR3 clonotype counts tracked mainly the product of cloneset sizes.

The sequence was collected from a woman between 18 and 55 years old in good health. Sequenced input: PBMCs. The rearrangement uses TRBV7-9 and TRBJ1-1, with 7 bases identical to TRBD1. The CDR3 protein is CASCLERGLRAFF. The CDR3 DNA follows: TGTGCCAGCTGCTTAGAGAGGGGGCTTAGAGCTTTCTTT.